The source of this T cell receptor (beta chain) is a study of radiation and T cells in renal cell carcinoma. Study in general: Nephrectomy followed 15 Gy stereotactic body radiation by 4 weeks.

Worth noting for this clone: Its matching antigen is unknown.

The protocol was immunoSEQ multiplex PCR, while the TCRdb copy is restricted to in-frame clones and leaves out a portion. The table records more than 140,000 clones, roughly 85% of them present only once. Findings and limits, study-wide: Baseline intratumoral clonotype presence is unknown without pretreatment biopsies.

Germline CDR1 is SGHRS and CDR2 is YFSETQ. The CDR3 runs 14 residues. V shed 1 base and J shed 5 bases, with 11 bases lying between them. Time point noted: baseline pretreatment blood. Treatment here: 15 Gy SBRT to primary tumor, nephrectomy 4 weeks later. Blood was sampled at baseline, 2 weeks and 4 weeks after SBRT. The patient's renal cell carcinoma had clear cell pathology. This clonotype was obtained from a woman between 45 and 65 years old with renal cell carcinoma. The sample in question was blood, obtained from a patient whose treatment included radiotherapy and nephrectomy. The rearrangement links TRBV5-1 to TRBJ2-3; D perhaps matches TRBD1 (6 bases). The CDR3 bases are TGCGCCAGCAGCTTGTCACAGGGTGGAGATACGCAGTATTTT. It yields the protein CASSLSQGGDTQYF.